Shown below are 9 T cell receptor beta chains from a single sample sequenced in a study of blood T cells in healthy people across ages (dated by TCRdb to 2013 to 2016). Preparation of the library involved 5' RACE. This sample was sequenced with an Illumina HiSeq 2500. A second roughly 7 to 11 cycle PCR used a sample-barcoded 5' primer and a J-beta primer mix. TCRdb reanalyzed the raw reads on its own, using fastp at Q25 for trimming and MiXCR for clone calling, and kept in-frame beta chains. CDR3 protein duplicates are merged, each entry listing the most common genes and DNA. This sample gives 600,000 to 1,000,000 distinct CDR3 sequences in total; 20% to 30% of them show up just once. More than 3% of the sample lies in the top ten. The same sample was also used in a study of T cells of mothers and their children.

The source material was blood. All receptors come from a boy younger than 18 in good health.

The chain combines TRBV7-9 with TRBJ2-3, with D perhaps matching TRBD1 or TRBD2 (6 bases each). Trimming shortened V by 4 bases and J by 0 bases, and 14 bases separated the two germline ends. Germline V CDR1 and CDR2: SEHNR, FQNEAQ (reference sequence). The CDR3 runs 16 residues. In DNA, the CDR3 is TGTGCCAGCAGCTCCAGGAGGGACAAAAGCACAGATACGCAGTATTTT. Translated: CASSSRRDKSTDTQYF.

The chain joins TRBV12-3 or TRBV12-4 to TRBJ2-5; TRBD2 might be the D (6 bases). V lost 7 bases, J lost 6 bases, and 18 bases lay in between. The CDR3 sequence is 14 residues long. For the CDR3, the DNA is TGTGCCAGCACCCTCAGACCAAGCGGGCAGACCCAGTACTTC. Amino acids: CASTLRPSGQTQYF.

This clonotype has more than one count but fewer than ten. The rearrangement uses TRBV27 and TRBJ1-1; 7 nucleotides line up with TRBD1. This CDR3 is 19 amino acids long. V lost 6 bases, J lost 1 base, and 20 bases stayed unmatched. Germline V gene lookup returns CDR1 MNHEY and CDR2 SMNVEV (reference sequence). This CDR3 is CASRRLTGKGLLGNTEAFF. In DNA form, the CDR3 reads TGTGCCAGCAGGCGCTTGACAGGGAAGGGGTTATTGGGGAACACTGAAGCTTTCTTT.

This clonotype was counted between two and nine times. The V call is TRBV29-1, the J call TRBJ2-2, with 10 nucleotides matching TRBD2. The CDR3 consists of 17 residues. CDR1 is SQVTM, CDR2 ANQGSEA, per germline. After removal of 0 bases from V and 6 bases from J, the junction contained 10 bases not matched to a gene. The CDR3 nucleotides read TGCAGCGTTGAAGATTGGGCTAGGACTAGCGGACCCGGGGAGCTGTTTTTT. Translation gives CSVEDWARTSGPGELFF.

The chain is built from TRBV7-2 and TRBJ2-2; D is uncertain. The CDR3 has 15 amino acids. Germline V CDR1 and CDR2: SGHTA, FQGNSA. V lost 1 base, J lost 4 bases, and 10 bases lay in between. The CDR3 is CASSLGPPPTGELFF. CDR3 sequence (DNA): TGTGCCAGCAGCTTAGGTCCACCTCCCACCGGGGAGCTGTTTTTT.

This clonotype was detected only a few times. The chain is built from TRBV20-1 and TRBJ2-7; D is unresolved. Germline lookup yields CDR1 DFQATT and CDR2 SNEGSKA (reference sequence). V was trimmed by 5 bases and J by 0 bases, leaving 11 bases between them. The CDR3 is made up of 13 amino acids. The CDR3 nucleotides are TGCAGTGCTGGGCGTCAGGACTCCTACGAGCAGTACTTC. It translates to CSAGRQDSYEQYF.

The rearrangement uses TRBV7-3 and TRBJ2-1; 7 nucleotides agree with TRBD2. After removal of 5 bases from V and 5 bases from J, the junction contained 6 bases not matched to a gene. CDR3 length: 14 residues. From germline, CDR1 is SGHTA and CDR2 FQGTGA. The CDR3 nucleotides read TGTGCCAGCAGCCCGGGACTACCAAACAATGAGCAGTTCTTC. It yields the protein CASSPGLPNNEQFF. Variable domain in full (rest from reference TRBV7-3 and TRBJ2-1): GAGVSQTPSNKVTEKGKYVELRCDPISGHTALYWYRQSLGQGPEFLIYFQGTGAADDSGLPNDRFFAVRPEGSVSTLKIQRTERGDSAVYLCASSPGLPNNEQFFGPGTRLTVL.

V usage is TRBV9 and J usage is TRBJ2-5; either TRBD1 or TRBD2 may fit D (5 bases each). Germline CDR1 and CDR2: SGDLS and YYNGEE. Deletions cut 3 bases from V and 5 bases from J, with 14 bases between. The length of the CDR3 is 14 residues. DNA of the CDR3: TGTGCCAGCAGCGCGTTACTATGGGGGGAGACCCAGTACTTC. It specifies CASSALLWGETQYF.

This clonotype was found a few times. The J gene is TRBJ2-7, the V gene TRBV6-5; TRBD1 agrees at 8 bases. The CDR3 runs to 14 residues. Germline CDR1 and CDR2: MNHEY and SVGAGI. V was pared by 5 bases and J by 1 base, with 4 bases of the junction left unmatched. CDR3 coding DNA: TGTGCCAGCAGTGCGACAGGGGTTTCCTACGAGCAGTACTTC. It specifies CASSATGVSYEQYF.